The next 7 T cell receptor beta chains were all read from a single sample in a study of tumor-infiltrating lymphocytes in localized non-small cell lung cancer. Generated by immunoSEQ multiplex PCR, the TCRdb table keeps only in-frame clones and is missing some. The data show 10,000 to 15,000 clones, roughly 85% seen once. Source material: uninvolved lung tissue not adjacent to the tumor. The receptors originated from a human donor with non-small cell lung cancer.

The CDR3 DNA reads TGTGCCAGCAGTGATCGGGCGGGAGCCTACGAGCAGTACTTC. It codes for CASSDRAGAYEQYF. The chain couples TRBV2 to TRBJ2-7, with 7 bases that match TRBD2. CDR3 size: 14 residues. Trimming cost V 3 bases and J 2 bases; bases outside gene matches: 4. Germline V gene sequence: CDR1 SNHLY, CDR2 FYNNEI.

V and J are TRBV7-6 and TRBJ1-5; D gene ambiguous. The germline gives CDR1 SGHVS, CDR2 FNYEAQ. The CDR3 length is 15 residues. V was pared by 5 bases and J by 2 bases, with 13 bases between. Here the CDR3 reads CASSLGSTGNQPQHF. CDR3 sequence (DNA): TGTGCCAGCAGCCTCGGGTCGACGGGCAATCAGCCCCAGCATTTT.

The J gene is TRBJ1-6, the V gene TRBV27; no firm D call. Germline V gene data show CDR1 as MNHEY and CDR2 as SMNVEV (reference sequence). Between the trimmed V and J ends, which lost 4 bases and 7 bases, there was a span of 8 bases. The CDR3 consists of 13 residues. The CDR3 reads CASSSQINSPLHF. The CDR3 region has the DNA TGTGCCAGCAGTTCCCAGATCAATTCACCCCTCCACTTT.

This chain uses TRBV6-5 with TRBJ2-7; perhaps TRBD1 as D (6 bases). The V end lost 4 bases, the J end lost 3 bases, and 10 bases lay between the germline ends. The germline gives CDR1 MNHEY, CDR2 SVGAGI. There are 13 residues in the CDR3. This chain's CDR3 is CASSLRQDYEQYF. CDR3 nucleotide sequence: TGTGCCAGCAGTTTACGACAGGACTACGAGCAGTACTTC.

The chain joins TRBV10-2 to TRBJ1-2; D unclear. This CDR3 is 12 amino acids long. Germline V lookup: CDR1 WSHSY, CDR2 SAAADI. The V and J ends lost 7 bases and 5 bases respectively, with 11 bases between them. CDR3 nucleotides: TGCGCCAGCATTTCGTCTGATTATGGCTACACCTTC. Translating it yields CASISSDYGYTF.

V gene TRBV7-9 combines with J gene TRBJ2-5; D perhaps matches TRBD1 (6 bases). CDR3 length: 13 residues. The germline gives CDR1 SEHNR, CDR2 FQNEAQ (reference sequence). Trimming shortened V by 5 bases and J by 5 bases, and 12 bases separated the two germline ends. The CDR3 bases are TGTGCCAGCAGCGGGGGCGATTTGGAGACCCAGTACTTC. Its protein is CASSGGDLETQYF.

The rearrangement uses TRBV27 and TRBJ2-7; D possibly matches TRBD1 or TRBD2 (5 bases each). V was cut by 5 bases and J by 4 bases, with 15 bases left in between. The germline gives CDR1 MNHEY, CDR2 SMNVEV (reference sequence). This CDR3 has 14 amino acids. This CDR3 reads CASSPSRGVYEQYF. Written as DNA, the CDR3 is TGTGCCAGCAGTCCTTCACGGGGCGTATACGAGCAGTACTTC.